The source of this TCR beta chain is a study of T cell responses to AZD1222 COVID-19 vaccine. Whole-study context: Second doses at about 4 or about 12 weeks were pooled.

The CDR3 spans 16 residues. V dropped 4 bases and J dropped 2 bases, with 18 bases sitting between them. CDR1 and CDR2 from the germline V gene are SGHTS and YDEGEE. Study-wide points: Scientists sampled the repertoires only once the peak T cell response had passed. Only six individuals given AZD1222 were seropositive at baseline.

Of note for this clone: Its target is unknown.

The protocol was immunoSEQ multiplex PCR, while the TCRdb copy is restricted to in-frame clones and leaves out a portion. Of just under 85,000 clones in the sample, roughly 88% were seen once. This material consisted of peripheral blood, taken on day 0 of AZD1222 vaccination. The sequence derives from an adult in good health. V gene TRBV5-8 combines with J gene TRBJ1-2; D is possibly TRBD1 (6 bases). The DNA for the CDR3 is TGTGCCAGCAGCCGAACAGGGCGCATACCCAACTATGGCTACACCTTC. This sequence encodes CASSRTGRIPNYGYTF.